This T cell receptor (beta chain) was captured by sequencing in a study of technical replicates of blood from several donors. This clone appeared a few times. Only in-frame clones appear in the TCRdb table, and some are missing; sequencing was by immunoSEQ multiplex PCR. This sample yields about 100,000 clones, of which approximately 95% are seen a single time; about 0.24% belongs to the top ten. CDR3 size: 11 residues. Germline-derived CDR1 and CDR2 are SQVTM and ANQGSEA. Unmatched junction bases numbered 4, after V lost 7 bases and J lost 5 bases. The specimen sequenced was T cells isolated from PBMCs. This receptor was obtained from a human donor in good health. The genes are TRBV29-1 and TRBJ1-1, with 7 bases that match TRBD1. CDR3 region: CSATGETEAFF. The CDR3, as DNA: TGCAGCGCAACAGGGGAAACTGAAGCTTTCTTT.